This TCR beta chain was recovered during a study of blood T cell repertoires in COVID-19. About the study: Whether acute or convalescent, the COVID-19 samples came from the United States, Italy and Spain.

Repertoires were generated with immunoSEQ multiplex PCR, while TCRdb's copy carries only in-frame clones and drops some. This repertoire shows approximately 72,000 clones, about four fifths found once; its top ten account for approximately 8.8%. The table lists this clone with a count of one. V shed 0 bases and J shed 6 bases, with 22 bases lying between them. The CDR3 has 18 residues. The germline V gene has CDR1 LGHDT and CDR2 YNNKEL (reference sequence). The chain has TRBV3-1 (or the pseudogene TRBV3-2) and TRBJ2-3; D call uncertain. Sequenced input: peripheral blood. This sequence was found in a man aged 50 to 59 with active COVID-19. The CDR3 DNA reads TGTGCCAGCAGCCAAGAGGTTTTTCTACTATCCGAGGTGGATACGCAGTATTTT. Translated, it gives CASSQEVFLLSEVDTQYF.